A selection of T cell receptor beta chains follows, all from one sample in a study of vaccination and CD4 T cells after COVID-19. TCRdb called the PCR reads again in MiXCR, with one record for every CDR3 protein. This sample yields fewer than 15,000 distinct CDR3 sequences, of which about 30% are seen a single time; about 13% belongs to the top ten. These receptors are not linked to any known antigen. The sequences come from CD4+ T cells from blood, cultured in vitro, collected after SARS-CoV-2 vaccination. The receptors derive from a human donor who had recovered from COVID-19. The CDR3 runs from the conserved cysteine through the conserved F or W. D genes are given only for firm matches. Not every row has a clone size; where given, it reads once, few, many or a size class.

>TRBJ2-7|TRBD2|NA|TRBV28
CASTVLAGASYEQYF
TGTGCCAGCACTGTACTAGCGGGAGCCTCCTACGAGCAGTACTTC
>TRBJ2-7|NA|few|TRBV27
CASSPRVRGSYEQYF
TGTGCCAGCAGTCCCCGGGTACGAGGGTCCTACGAGCAGTACTTC
>TRBJ1-2|NA|few|TRBV10-2
CASSGPGHRFYGYTF
TGCGCCAGCAGTGGTCCGGGACACCGCTTTTATGGCTACACCTTC
>TRBJ1-6|TRBD1|few|TRBV24-1
CATSPGTGQSHSPLHF
TGTGCCACCAGTCCAGGGACAGGTCAAAGCCATTCACCCCTCCACTTT
>TRBJ2-7|NA|NA|TRBV2
CASHRGATYYEQYF
TGTGCCAGCCATCGGGGCGCAACATACTACGAGCAGTACTTC
>TRBJ1-2|TRBD1|NA|TRBV6-1
CASSRGQGAYGYTF
TGTGCCAGCAGTCGCGGACAGGGGGCCTATGGCTACACCTTC
>TRBJ1-1|NA|few|TRBV6-1
CASTIKTEAFF
TGTGCCAGCACCATCAAGACTGAAGCTTTCTTT
>TRBJ1-1|NA|few|TRBV20-1
CSARDPRGLEAFF
TGCAGTGCTAGAGATCCCCGAGGCCTTGAAGCTTTCTTT
>TRBJ1-1|NA|few|TRBV2
CASTGTYLGLELHTEAFF
TGTGCCAGCACTGGGACCTACCTGGGGCTTGAATTGCACACTGAAGCTTTCTTT
>TRBJ1-2|NA|NA|TRBV5-1
CASSRDSHGYTF
TGCGCCAGCAGCCGCGACTCCCATGGCTACACCTTC
>TRBJ2-1|NA|NA|TRBV7-2
CASSLGPLNEQFF
TGTGCCAGCAGCTTAGGCCCACTCAATGAGCAGTTCTTC
>TRBJ2-5|NA|few|TRBV24-1
CATSAPSGSGQETQYF
TGTGCCACCAGTGCCCCCTCGGGTAGCGGACAAGAGACCCAGTACTTC
>TRBJ1-2|NA|NA|TRBV7-3
CASSTTGNYGYTF
TGTGCCAGCAGCACCACAGGGAACTATGGCTACACCTTC
>TRBJ2-7|TRBD1|few|TRBV6-2/TRBV6-3
CASSYTRQGSYEQYF
TGTGCCAGCAGTTATACCCGACAGGGATCCTACGAGCAGTACTTC
>TRBJ1-1|NA|NA|TRBV29-1
CSVERGTTEAFF
TGCAGCGTTGAAAGGGGGACCACTGAAGCTTTCTTT
>TRBJ1-4|NA|once|TRBV6-1
CATTDLWEKLFF
TGTGCCACCACAGATTTGTGGGAAAAACTGTTTTTT
>TRBJ2-1|TRBD2|few|TRBV20-1
CSAMRSLAGYEQFF
TGCAGTGCTATGAGGTCTCTAGCGGGTTATGAGCAGTTCTTC
>TRBJ2-1|NA|NA|TRBV24-1
CATRPRSGSYNEQFF
TGTGCCACCAGACCAAGGAGTGGCTCCTACAATGAGCAGTTCTTC
>TRBJ2-3|TRBD2|NA|TRBV7-2
CASSALKGLAGADTQYF
TGTGCCAGCAGCGCGCTAAAAGGACTAGCGGGAGCAGATACGCAGTATTTT
>TRBJ1-2|TRBD1|NA|TRBV19
CASTTGGDLSPNYGYTF
TGTGCCAGTACCACAGGGGGCGACCTCAGCCCTAACTATGGCTACACCTTC
>TRBJ1-1|NA|NA|TRBV6-2/TRBV6-3
CASSPSLSIEAFF
TGTGCCAGCAGTCCCTCCTTGAGCATTGAAGCTTTCTTT
>TRBJ2-5|TRBD2|few|TRBV6-2/TRBV6-3
CASNRLAGGRGRRETQYF
TGTGCCAGCAACCGACTAGCGGGAGGGCGGGGACGTCGGGAGACCCAGTACTTC
>TRBJ1-2|NA|few|TRBV6-5
CASSYRANYGYTF
TGTGCCAGCAGTTACCGGGCTAACTATGGCTACACCTTC
>TRBJ2-1|TRBD2|NA|TRBV20-1
CSARDGTSGFGSYNEQFF
TGCAGTGCTAGAGATGGGACTAGCGGGTTCGGATCCTACAATGAGCAGTTCTTC
>TRBJ2-7|TRBD1|NA|TRBV7-9
CASSQDRGEQYF
TGTGCCAGCAGCCAGGACAGGGGCGAGCAGTACTTC
>TRBJ2-1|NA|NA|TRBV21-1
CASSKDGTSGINEQFF
TGTGCCAGCAGCAAAGACGGGACTAGCGGGATTAATGAGCAGTTCTTC
>TRBJ2-1|NA|NA|TRBV20-1
CSASFGGYNEQFF
TGCAGTGCTAGTTTTGGGGGCTACAATGAGCAGTTCTTC
>TRBJ2-3|TRBD2|NA|TRBV20-1
CSARDPRLAVDTRYF
TGCAGTGCTAGAGATCCCCGACTAGCGGTGGATACGCGGTATTTT
>TRBJ2-3|TRBD2|NA|TRBV6-1
CASRTGTSGTDTQYF
TGTGCCAGCAGAACCGGGACTAGCGGCACAGATACGCAGTATTTT
>TRBJ2-7|NA|NA|TRBV6-5
CASSSASYEQYF
TGTGCCAGCAGTTCCGCAAGCTACGAGCAGTACTTC
>TRBJ2-7|NA|few|TRBV20-1
CSARSTRGGFRSYEQYF
TGCAGTGCTAGATCCACCCGAGGGGGTTTTCGATCCTACGAGCAGTACTTC
>TRBJ2-7|NA|few|TRBV6-5
CASSYMATGYYEQYF
TGTGCCAGCAGTTACATGGCAACAGGTTACTACGAGCAGTACTTC
>TRBJ1-1|NA|NA|TRBV7-2
CASRSTGSFAFF
TGTGCCAGCAGGTCGACAGGTTCGTTCGCTTTCTTT
>TRBJ1-3|NA|NA|TRBV12-3/TRBV12-4
CASSPSRGNTIYF
TGTGCCAGCAGCCCGTCGAGGGGAAACACCATATATTTT
>TRBJ2-1|TRBD2|NA|TRBV27
CASSLGTSVIIPGNEQFF
TGTGCCAGCAGTTTAGGGACTAGCGTCATTATCCCGGGGAATGAGCAGTTCTTC
>TRBJ2-7|TRBD2|NA|TRBV6-2/TRBV6-3
CASSPPQREGQYF
TGTGCCAGCAGCCCACCCCAGCGGGAAGGGCAGTACTTC
>TRBJ2-1|TRBD2|NA|TRBV4-2
CASSQVAGVQNEQFF
TGTGCCAGCAGCCAAGTAGCGGGAGTACAGAATGAGCAGTTCTTC
>TRBJ2-1|TRBD1|NA|TRBV6-5
CASSYLSGQGYNEQFF
TGTGCCAGCAGTTACCTCTCAGGACAGGGGTACAATGAGCAGTTCTTC
>TRBJ2-6|TRBD2|few|TRBV6-1
CASSDGTTGANVLTF
TGTGCCAGCAGTGACGGGACTACTGGGGCCAACGTCCTGACTTTC
>TRBJ1-1|NA|NA|TRBV4-3
CASSQVPRVGTEAFF
TGCGCCAGCAGCCAAGTTCCCAGGGTCGGCACTGAAGCTTTCTTT
>TRBJ1-6|NA|NA|TRBV7-9
CASSPRGSYNSPLHF
TGTGCCAGCAGCCCCAGGGGATCCTATAATTCACCCCTCCACTTT
>TRBJ2-7|NA|NA|TRBV6-1
CASRITIKREQYF
TGTGCCAGCAGAATAACAATAAAGAGGGAGCAGTACTTC
>TRBJ2-5|NA|few|TRBV5-4
CASSSGKETQYF
TGTGCCAGCAGCTCCGGGAAAGAGACCCAGTACTTC
>TRBJ1-2|NA|NA|TRBV6-5
CASSYDSSRVYGYTF
TGTGCCAGCAGTTACGACTCCAGCAGGGTCTATGGCTACACCTTC
>TRBJ2-1|TRBD2|once|TRBV6-5
CASSYGGRGEQFF
TGTGCCAGCAGTTACGGCGGGAGAGGTGAGCAGTTCTTC
>TRBJ1-3|NA|few|TRBV7-2
CASSPNDRFSGNTIYF
TGTGCCAGCAGCCCCAATGACAGGTTCTCTGGAAACACCATATATTTT
>TRBJ1-2|NA|NA|TRBV28
CASRRLGEGYTF
TGTGCCAGCCGCAGGTTGGGGGAAGGCTACACCTTC
>TRBJ2-7|NA|NA|TRBV28
CASSLFLAREPEQYF
TGTGCCAGCAGCCTGTTCCTGGCAAGGGAACCCGAGCAGTACTTC
>TRBJ2-1|NA|once|TRBV9
CASSFIPLDSYEQFF
TGTGCCAGCAGCTTCATACCCCTGGACAGTTATGAGCAGTTCTTC
>TRBJ2-1|TRBD1|NA|TRBV10-2
CASGTGGGEQFF
TGCGCCAGCGGGACAGGGGGCGGGGAGCAGTTCTTC
>TRBJ2-3|TRBD1|few|TRBV19
CASSIPRGNTQYF
TGTGCTAGTAGTATACCCAGGGGGAATACGCAGTATTTT
>TRBJ2-3|TRBD1|few|TRBV19
CASSSPGQGTDTQYF
TGTGCCAGTAGTTCCCCGGGACAGGGAACAGATACGCAGTATTTT
>TRBJ2-1|TRBD2|NA|TRBV7-9
CTSSLPATSGIYNEQFF
TGTACCAGCAGCTTACCCGCGACTAGCGGGATCTACAATGAGCAGTTCTTC
>TRBJ2-1|NA|NA|TRBV6-2/TRBV6-3
CASSYVERDRANMNYNEQFF
TGTGCCAGCAGTTACGTAGAGAGGGACCGAGCCAACATGAACTACAATGAGCAGTTCTTC
>TRBJ2-1|TRBD2|once|TRBV20-1
CSAGLAVYEQFF
TGCAGTGCCGGACTAGCGGTCTATGAGCAGTTCTTC
>TRBJ2-7|NA|few|TRBV27
CASRGETTSYEQYF
TGTGCCAGCAGGGGGGAGACCACTTCCTACGAGCAGTACTTC
>TRBJ1-1|TRBD1|few|TRBV6-5
CASSYSGQAAFF
TGTGCCAGCAGTTACTCCGGACAGGCGGCTTTCTTT
>TRBJ2-2|TRBD1|NA|TRBV20-1
CSANRQGNTGELFF
TGCAGTGCTAATAGACAGGGGAACACCGGGGAGCTGTTTTTT